Listed here are 3 T cell receptor beta chains from one sample, sequenced in a study of OX40 agonist ivuxolimab in advanced cancers. Measured with immunoSEQ multiplex PCR; TCRdb has only the in-frame clones, and not every one. The sample has under 20,000 clones, roughly four fifths seen once. Specimen: CD4+ or CD8+ T cells sorted from blood, collected in a trial of the OX40 agonist ivuxolimab. These receptor sequences come from an adult with an advanced solid tumor such as melanoma, head and neck, liver or kidney cancer.

The rearrangement joins TRBV6-6 to TRBJ2-1; tentative D call: TRBD1 (5 bases). Germline V gives CDR1 MNHNY, CDR2 SVGAGI (reference sequence). The CDR3 is 13 residues long. Deletions cut 2 bases from V and 5 bases from J, with 7 bases between. The CDR3 DNA follows: TGTGCCAGCAGTTACAGCAGGGACAATGAGCAGTTCTTC. This translates into CASSYSRDNEQFF.

In the case of this clone: The junction differs from germline at one of its ends, possibly a read error. The rearrangement joins TRBV11-2 to TRBJ2-7; 9 bases match TRBD1. Germline CDR1 reads SGHAT; CDR2 reads FQNNGV. CDR3 size: 17 residues. For the CDR3, the DNA is TGTGCCAGCAGCCTATTCTCCGGGACAGGGAGAACCTACGGGCAGTACTTC. Translated: CASSLFSGTGRTYGQYF.

This chain uses TRBV7-6 with TRBJ2-1; possibly TRBD1 or TRBD2 for D (7 bases each). Looked up from germline, CDR1 is SGHVS and CDR2 is FNYEAQ. The CDR3 covers 17 residues. V was pared by 1 base and J by 5 bases, with 18 bases between. CDR3 coding DNA: TGTGCCAGCAGCTTAGAGGGGGCGGGCGGGGGCCACAATGAGCAGTTCTTC. Protein sequence: CASSLEGAGGGHNEQFF.